The source of this T cell receptor beta chain is a study of cytomegalovirus exposure and HLA in healthy donors. General study results and limits: A few CMV-associated chains were confirmed in vitro to be specific for CMV antigens. Most TCR beta V segments were productive about 87% or about 30% of the time in an earlier analysis. From TCR beta sequences, most subjects' HLA-A and HLA-B alleles were reportedly predicted accurately.

Primers included in the PCR were 60 Vbeta and 13 Jbeta primers. The assay was immunoSEQ multiplex PCR, and TCRdb's table has in-frame clones only and misses some. The sample records some 110,000 clones, around 72% being singletons. The sample holds one count of this clone. What it binds is not known. CDR1 and CDR2 (germline): LGHNA, YSLEER. Trimming at V came to 0 bases and at J to 5 bases, leaving 4 bases not matched to a gene. The CDR3 totals 16 residues. Material: PBMCs. The receptor's source is a young man in good health and CMV-seronegative. This rearrangement joins TRBV4-3 to TRBJ1-4, with 9 bases fitting TRBD1. CDR3 in DNA: TGCGCCAGCAGCCAAGATCGTGGACAGGGGAATGAAAAACTGTTTTTT. Protein: CASSQDRGQGNEKLFF.